This TCR beta chain derives from a study of blood T cell repertoires in COVID-19. The overall study: T cells, B-cell-depleted T cells, or PBMCs supplied cDNA or gDNA.

Original processing notes: Estimated nucleated cell counts came from reference gene primer amplification. This table comes from immunoSEQ multiplex PCR, and its TCRdb copy is limited to in-frame clones, with some not included. V and J calls and clone size are given by that table; D and trimming were obtained from the DNA. The repertoire holds tens of thousands of clones, more than 80% seen once, with 4.5% to 5.5% in the top ten. In germline, CDR1 is SEHNR, CDR2 FQNEAQ (reference sequence). The V and J ends lost 0 bases and 4 bases respectively, with 4 bases between them. The CDR3 extends over 13 amino acids.

The TCR comes from a man older than 75 with acute or convalescent COVID-19. The source material was peripheral blood. V and J are TRBV7-9 and TRBJ2-1; D call uncertain. The CDR3 spells CASSLAQYNEQFF. CDR3 bases: TGTGCCAGCAGCTTAGCGCAGTACAATGAGCAGTTCTTC.